This TCR beta chain was documented in a study of blood T cells in healthy people across ages (dated by TCRdb to between 2014 and 2017). For the wider study: In model experiments, template switching captured about one uniquely barcoded TCR beta cDNA molecule for every two T cells. Donors of different ages were randomly distributed across sequencing lanes to avoid experimental bias. The donors were divided into four age groups: young (average approximately 17 years), middle-aged (roughly 42), aged (under 70) and long-lived (roughly 82). Age-related changes in TCR beta repertoire diversity were measured in the study by deep sequencing normalized with unique cDNA molecular identifiers. For two donors (one aged 18 to 29 and one aged 80 or older), the study analyzed two additional independent replicas of 1 million unique cDNA reads from the same blood draw. Results the study describes overall, beyond this receptor: Conclusive comparison of naive and antigen-experienced compartments was prevented by the profiling of bulk unsorted PBMCs. Estimates of total diversity based on one million sequenced T cells were regarded as lower bounds and as underestimates. Because the CMV infection status of the donors was unknown, age-related changes in expanded clonotypes may potentially have been confounded. As age increased, observed TCR beta diversity per million T cells dropped in a roughly linear way, and a significant reduction was already evident by age about 40. Compared with the aged group, more naive CD4+ T cells, fewer expanded clones and increased TCR diversity were shown by the long-lived group, suggesting age selection. A strong correlation was found between observed TCR beta diversity and the percentage of naive T cells measured by flow cytometry.

Receptor libraries were prepared by 5' RACE. Sequenced using an Illumina HiSeq 2500. A second PCR of roughly 7 to 12 cycles was run with a J-beta primer mix and a sample-barcoded 5' primer. Each TCR beta cDNA molecule received a unique molecular identifier from a template-switch 5' adaptor carrying 12 random nucleotides. Each sample yielded at least 2.5 million CDR3-containing paired-end reads. First-strand cDNA was synthesized from all RNA with the Mint cDNA synthesis kit, primed by a TRBC-specific oligonucleotide. Following uracil-DNA glycosylase treatment, a first 18-cycle PCR with universal primers M1SS and BC2_uni_R was performed on all cDNA. On the study's bioinformatics: Normalization of each sample was performed by random selection of 1 million high-quality reads, each carrying a distinct molecular identifier. Instead of being binned into consensus sequences, reads that shared molecular identifiers were thrown out. MiTCR, run with a Q25 quality threshold and the strictest error-elimination algorithm, handled CDR3 identification, clonotype clustering and error correction. Lower-bound total TCR beta diversity was estimated with a nonparametric unseen species model using Euler transformation. The public reads were run again by TCRdb, first through fastp at Q25 and then through MiXCR, and only productive beta chains were kept. Identical CDR3 proteins give one entry, which carries the most common genes and DNA. TCRdb assigned the V and J calls; the authors' analysis was not used. Counted in this sample were 1.5 million to 2 million distinct CDR3 sequences; 28% of them appeared once. Roughly 8% of the sample comes from the top ten.

The CDR3 contains 14 residues, cysteine and phenylalanine counted. Only the CDR3 DNA is retained, 42 bases long and in frame from the first base. Deletion took 0 bases off V and 4 bases off J, with a span of 9 bases between the germline ends. CDR1 and CDR2 are read off the germline V gene as MNHEY and SVGAGI. About this clonotype itself: Its antigen remains unidentified. Base-call qualities are not available, and no considerably larger clone is one nucleotide away.

The donors were 40 or so Caucasian individuals from Russia, aged 6 to 90 years, who were systemically healthy. Approximately 10 milliliters of peripheral blood were collected from each donor into EDTA-treated Vacutainer tubes. PBMCs were isolated by Ficoll-Paque density-gradient centrifugation, with at least 7 million obtained per sample. Trizol reagent was used to extract total RNA from the PBMCs, yielding at least 6 micrograms per sample. For every donor, an aliquot of PBMCs went through flow cytometry to measure the percentages of naive CD45RAhigh/CD27high T cells. Sequencing was performed on blood. The receptor comes from a woman aged 25 to 39 in good health. This chain joins TRBV6-5 to TRBJ2-5, with the D segment identity uncertain. The DNA sequence follows: TGTGCCAGCAGTTACTCGATTCTAGGAGAGACCCAGTACTTC. It is translated as CASSYSILGETQYF.